Sequencing of this T cell receptor (beta chain) was carried out in a study of graft-versus-host responses after intestinal transplantation. About the study: All recipients were transplanted with multivisceral, liver-intestinal, or isolated intestinal grafts. Tacrolimus and steroids were given for 2 to 3 years to all recipients after anti-thymocyte globulin induction. Overall study findings and caveats: Detection of GvH clones occurred in recipient marrow, and some had their first appearance in ileum or blood. Early post-transplant HvG declines tracked with peak circulating GvH clone levels.

The repertoire was sequenced with immunoSEQ multiplex PCR; TCRdb's copy has only in-frame clones and lacks some. The sample includes tens of thousands of clones, roughly 89% of them seen just once. The V end lost 9 bases, the J end lost 8 bases, and 17 bases lay between the germline ends. Germline V gene lookup returns CDR1 LNHDA and CDR2 SQIVND (reference sequence). The CDR3 is made up of 13 amino acids. Note on this clone: The target antigen is unknown.

This chain uses TRBV19 with TRBJ2-4; no firm D call. Sequencing used bone marrow, obtained nearly 750 days after intestinal transplantation. The receptor was isolated from a human patient who received an intestinal transplant, so some T cells may come from the graft donor. The chain's CDR3 is CASTTGGIDIQYF. The CDR3 nucleotides read TGTGCCAGCACAACTGGTGGGATAGACATTCAGTACTTC. The full variable domain, with the rest looked up from reference TRBV19 and TRBJ2-4, is DGGITQSPKYLFRKEGQNVTLSCEQNLNHDAMYWYRQDPGQGLRLIYYSQIVNDFQKGDIAEGYSVSREKKESFPLTVTSAQKNPTAFYLCASTTGGIDIQYFGAGTRLSVL.